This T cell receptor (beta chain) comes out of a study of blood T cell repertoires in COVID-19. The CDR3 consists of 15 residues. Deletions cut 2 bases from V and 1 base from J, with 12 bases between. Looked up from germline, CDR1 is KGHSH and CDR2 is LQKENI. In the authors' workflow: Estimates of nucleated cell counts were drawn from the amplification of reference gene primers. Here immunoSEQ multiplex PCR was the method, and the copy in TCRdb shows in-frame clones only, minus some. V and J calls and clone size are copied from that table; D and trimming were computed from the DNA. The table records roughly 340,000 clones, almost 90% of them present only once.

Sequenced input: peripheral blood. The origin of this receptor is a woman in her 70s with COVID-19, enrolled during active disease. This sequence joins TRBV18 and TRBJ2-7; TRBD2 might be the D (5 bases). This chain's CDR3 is CASSPEGGGSYEQYF. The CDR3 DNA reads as TGTGCCAGCTCACCAGAAGGTGGAGGATCCTACGAGCAGTACTTC.